The present entry profiles one TCR beta chain with its context. Its antigen is currently unknown. The sample belongs to a study of T cells in localized non-small cell lung cancer. Findings and caveats of the study: Density of T cells in blood, when higher, went with longer overall survival. Uninvolved adjacent lung showed the highest T cell clonality, exceeding tumor. Turning up in adjacent lung were a median about 56 of the top 100 tumor clones.

V gave up 5 bases and J gave up 5 bases, with 15 bases separating them. This CDR3 spans 15 amino acids. Germline CDR1 SGHTA, CDR2 FQGNSA. Repertoires were generated with immunoSEQ multiplex PCR, while TCRdb's copy carries only in-frame clones and drops some. Seen here are approximately 30,000 clones, about 90% observed once, and the top ten hold around 4%. V gene TRBV7-2 combines with J gene TRBJ1-4; D ambiguous. Sample: peripheral blood, taken before any cancer treatment. This receptor was taken from a woman aged 35-70 years with stage I lung adenocarcinoma. CDR3 region: CASSPTAKTNEKLFF. The CDR3 region has the DNA TGTGCCAGCAGCCCAACCGCAAAGACCAATGAAAAACTGTTTTTT.